This T cell receptor beta chain is drawn from a study of T cells in Graves' hyperthyroidism and ophthalmopathy. This clonotype has a count of ten or more. Its antigen is as yet unknown. The TCR beta CDR3 regions underwent amplification using RNA transcripts as the source. In the first-round RT-PCR of the TCR CDR3, the HTBI primer set was used. TCRdb fed the multiplex PCR reads into MiXCR, producing one record per CDR3 protein. The sample yields 530,000 or so distinct CDR3 sequences, more than 45% seen once. Germline lookup yields CDR1 MNHEY and CDR2 SMNVEV (reference sequence). The CDR3 loop spans 14 amino acids. V lost 6 bases, J lost 7 bases, and 13 bases lay in between. Exclusion of patients followed from uncontrolled infection, other autoimmune disease, pregnancy or lactation. Study-wide results and limits: Most clonotypes expanded in thyroid above 0.001 were likewise present in blood.

The origin of this receptor is a woman under 30 with Graves' hyperthyroidism. The chain carries TRBV27 and TRBJ1-6, with D perhaps matching TRBD1 (6 bases). Sequenced material: peripheral blood or thyroid tissue (not recorded which). The DNA of the CDR3 is TGTGCCAGCAGGCCAGCAGGGGAGAATTCACCCCTCCACTTT. Amino acids: CASRPAGENSPLHF.